This T cell receptor (beta chain) was captured in a study of shared clonotypes between healthy human individuals (dated by TCRdb to the early 2020s). In terms of the full investigation: A few men and two women, aged 18 to 49 years, made up the cohort. For each donor, three plates each were used for CD4 naive and CD4 memory, two plates were used for CD8 naive, and one plate was used for CD8 memory. The study deeply sequenced blood TCR repertoires of about 5 healthy adults to estimate repertoire size and the extent of clonotype sharing between individuals. Libraries were prepared and TCR repertoires were sequenced by different laboratories using diverse techniques, in order to increase sequencing depth and limit assay-specific biases. Per donor, leukapheresis produced somewhere between about 0.8 and 9 billion PBMCs.

What the research found in general, with its limitations: Pairwise subsampling led to the expectation that sequencing depth would affect the degree of clonotype sharing among donors. Incomplete sequencing was indicated by rarefaction of sorted-subset datasets, despite the large sequencing depth. When a handful of donors were compared, the shared fraction of clonotypes was about 5.4% for naive CD4, 3.5% to 4% for naive CD8, 2% to 2.5% for memory CD4, and less than 0.5% for memory CD8. Sampling was restricted to blood, and TCR repertoires in tissue are likely to differ from TCR repertoires in blood. Higher generation probabilities were observed for clonotypes shared by all four sorted-subset donors than for non-shared clonotypes. The small number of donors limited the genetic and exposure-history diversity represented. Estimated clonotype richness was generally larger for naive than for memory subsets.

CDR1 and CDR2, looked up from the germline V gene, are SQVTM and ANQGSEA. The cysteine opens and the phenylalanine closes a CDR3 of 12 amino acids. Solely the CDR3 DNA is kept, with 36 bases framed from the first base. V lost 6 bases and J lost 5 bases; the stretch between them is 14 bases long. TCR CDR3 regions were amplified from genomic DNA by multiplex PCR using the deep immunoSEQ assay. Extracted genomic DNA from each cell subset was spread evenly across all wells of several immunoSEQ 96-well plates, with each plate serving as a replicate. For sorted subsets, each replicate PCR was loaded with about 200 ng genomic DNA, equivalent to some 27,000 T cell genomes. Purified libraries were quantified with a Qubit 3.0 fluorometer, sized on a Bioanalyzer 2100, and re-quantified with the KAPA Library Quantification kit. Every immunoSEQ 96-well plate was sequenced on a separate single-read 150-cycle Illumina NextSeq 550 flow cell. The source study handled its data this way. The immunoSEQ output contained only junctional sequences without quality scores, so filtering could not match that applied to full-length reads. To assign V/J genes and CDR3, sequences were annotated against IMGT germline references using PyIR, a Python wrapper for IgBLAST v1.9. Reads were filtered out if the reads had weak V/J assignments (E-value above 1e-6), no CDR3, stop codons, out-of-frame junctions, or ambiguous translated residues. V3J clonotypes were defined as sequences sharing an identical inferred V gene, J gene, and CDR3 amino acid sequence. Percentage overlap between repertoires was calculated by dividing the number of shared unique clonotypes by the size of the smaller repertoire. RTK rarefaction, the Chao1 estimator, and Recon v2.1 estimates of unobserved clonotypes were used to assess repertoire richness. For all TCRbeta clonotypes obtained by the gDNA method from several donors, generation probabilities were computed with OLGA. TCRdb's version of the immuneACCESS table is confined to in-frame rearrangements and falls short of the full clone set. An unresolved V gene accounts for under half of the shortfall where checked; the remainder is of unknown origin. From that table come the V and J calls and clone size; the DNA was used to work out D and trimming. For this sample the table gives roughly 2.2 million clones, of which 85% to 95% were detected only once. The biggest ten clones account for approximately 0.41% of the sample.

Regarding this clone: It has no known antigen specificity. Base qualities are not at hand, and no much larger clone is one base apart.

The donors were healthy, HIV-negative adults who had no recently reported acute infections or vaccinations. Every donor was a Caucasian adult living in Nashville, Tennessee, USA. CD4+ T cells were enriched by magnetic negative selection, after which naive cells were positively selected on CD45RA and the negative fraction was taken as the memory subset. Blood was obtained by leukapheresis, after which PBMCs were separated by Ficoll-Histopaque density gradient centrifugation and cryopreserved in liquid nitrogen vapor phase. Purity and quantity of every magnetically sorted T cell population were checked by analytical flow cytometry. Genomic DNA was isolated from every sorted fraction and measured by UV absorbance on a Nanodrop 2000c.

The sequence joins TRBV29-1 to TRBJ2-7; TRBD2 is perhaps the D gene, given 5 matching bases. The receptor was derived from a man aged 18-30 years in good health. Some clones in this sample may be carry-over from other donors' samples. Material for sequencing was naive CD4+ T cells from PBMCs. In light of the paper, this sample's cell subset or site label describes: CD45RA+ positively selected. The CDR3 loop reads CSVARVVHEQYF. Here is the DNA: TGCAGCGTGGCGCGGGTAGTCCACGAGCAGTACTTC.